These 21 T cell receptor beta chains were all obtained from the same sample, sequenced in a study of blood T cell repertoires in COVID-19 (dated by TCRdb to 2018 to 2021). Library preparation used the immunoSEQ multiplex PCR assay. TCRdb obtained this table from immuneACCESS and retained in-frame rearrangements with V and J assigned. These tables miss some clones; where compared with another copy, unresolved V genes account for less than half of the shortfall, and the remainder is unexplained. The sample has 120,000 or so clones on record, about 83% of them singletons. The ten largest account for 5% to 8% of the sample. Sequenced material: peripheral blood. These receptor sequences come from a man between 65 and 85 years old with acute or convalescent COVID-19.

This clone was seen once. The rearrangement joins TRBV9 to TRBJ1-6, with 9 nucleotides matching TRBD1. From germline, CDR1 is SGDLS and CDR2 YYNGEE. V was clipped by 0 bases and J by 10 bases; unmatched bases: 11. CDR3 size: 17 residues. CDR3 protein: CASSVGEGQGIGSPLHF. In DNA, the CDR3 is TGTGCCAGCAGCGTAGGTGAAGGACAGGGGATAGGGTCACCCCTCCACTTT.

This clone was seen more than once but under ten times. The chain has TRBV10-3 and TRBJ2-7; 7 positions agree with TRBD2. From germline, CDR1 is ENHRY and CDR2 SYGVKD. CDR3 length equals 14 residues. V was pared by 0 bases and J by 11 bases, with 10 bases of the junction left unmatched. CDR3 sequence reads: CAISESGGSQVEYF. DNA of the CDR3: TGTGCCATCAGTGAGTCGGGAGGGTCGCAGGTTGAGTACTTC.

The chain has TRBV23-1 and TRBJ2-1; no firm D call. TRBV23-1 counts as an open reading frame of uncertain function. The ends were cut back, 4 bases at V and 10 bases at J, with 20 bases in the middle. The CDR3 is 15 residues long. CDR3 amino acids: CASSPRPSSGCEQFF. In DNA form, the CDR3 reads TGCGCCAGCAGTCCCCGGCCCTCCTCAGGTTGCGAGCAGTTCTTC.

The chain links TRBV5-1 to TRBJ2-5; 9 bases fit TRBD1. From germline, CDR1 is SGHRS and CDR2 YFSETQ. V lost 5 bases and J lost 1; bases outside the gene matches: 3. There are 14 residues in the CDR3. The CDR3 loop reads CASRSQGAQETQYF. CDR3 coding DNA: TGCGCCAGCAGATCACAGGGGGCCCAAGAGACCCAGTACTTC.

For this clone: In the same sample, other DNA sequences code for this CDR3. V usage is TRBV5-1 and J usage is TRBJ2-6; no definite D call. Per the germline V gene, CDR1 is SGHRS and CDR2 is YFSETQ. The CDR3 extends over 14 amino acids. V lost 5 bases and J 0 bases, leaving 6 bases between the germline ends. This chain's CDR3 is CASSSSSGANVLTF. CDR3 nucleotide sequence: TGCGCCAGCAGTTCGAGCTCTGGGGCCAACGTCCTGACTTTC.

The chain is built from TRBV15 and TRBJ1-4; a weak D match, TRBD1 (6 bases). Germline V CDR1 and CDR2: LNHNV, YYDKDF (reference sequence). The CDR3 is 13 amino acids. V was trimmed by 5 bases and J by 7 bases, leaving 11 bases between them. The CDR3 DNA sequence: TGTGCCACCAGCGAAGGGGGGGCTGAAAAACTGTTTTTT. Amino acid sequence: CATSEGGAEKLFF.

The rearrangement joins TRBV10-3 to TRBJ2-5; 7 bases align to TRBD2. The CDR3 totals 13 residues. The J segment lost 4 bases and the V segment lost 8 bases, leaving 7 bases of the junction unmatched. The germline gives CDR1 ENHRY, CDR2 SYGVKD. The CDR3 region is CAIGGREGETQYF. The CDR3 bases are TGTGCCATCGGAGGCAGGGAGGGAGAGACCCAGTACTTC.

This clone appeared once. The chain couples TRBV27 to TRBJ1-1; TRBD1 aligns across 7 bases. CDR1 is MNHEY and CDR2 is SMNVEV in the germline V gene (reference sequence). Losses at the gene ends were 6 bases for V and 3 bases for J; bases not matched to a gene: 4. The CDR3 sequence is 13 residues long. The CDR3, as DNA: TGTGCCAGCAGACCCGACAGGGACACTGAAGCTTTCTTT. Translated: CASRPDRDTEAFF.

The rearrangement joins TRBV21-1 to TRBJ1-6; the D segment call TRBD1 is taken from the table without a DNA check. TRBV21-1 is flagged as a pseudogene. CDR3 length: 17 amino acids. CDR3 loop: CASSNRTGSSYNSPLHF. CDR3 DNA sequence: TGTGCCAGCAGCAACCGGACAGGGAGCTCCTATAATTCACCCCTCCACTTT.

The chain couples TRBV9 to TRBJ2-5; weak D call: TRBD2 (5 bases). The germline gives CDR1 SGDLS, CDR2 YYNGEE. The CDR3 sequence is 15 residues long. V shed 0 bases and J shed 2 bases, with 11 bases lying between them. The CDR3 bases are TGTGCCAGCAGCGTAGCGGTGGGAGATCAAGAGACCCAGTACTTC. Translating gives CASSVAVGDQETQYF.

V gene TRBV6-5 combines with J gene TRBJ2-2; 7 bases agree with TRBD1. The CDR3 totals 14 residues. From germline, CDR1 is MNHEY and CDR2 SVGAGI. V was pared by 3 bases and J by 3 bases, with 1 base of the junction left unmatched. CDR3 sequence: CASSYGTDTGELFF. For the CDR3, the DNA is TGTGCCAGCAGTTATGGGACAGACACCGGGGAGCTGTTTTTT.

The chain employs TRBV27 and TRBJ1-6; 7 nucleotides align to TRBD1. Germline loops: CDR1 MNHEY, CDR2 SMNVEV (reference sequence). The V and J ends lost 5 bases and 0 bases, in that order; junction bases with no gene match: 10. CDR3 length: 18 residues. This CDR3 is CASSPGTASSSYNSPLHF. CDR3 DNA: TGTGCCAGCAGTCCCGGGACAGCCTCCTCCTCCTATAATTCACCCCTCCACTTT.

This chain joins TRBV4-1 and TRBJ2-3; 12 bases agree with TRBD2. The germline CDR1 and CDR2 sequences are MGHRA and YSYEKL. The junction had 4 bases not matched to a gene; V was cut back by 3 bases and J by 6 bases. The CDR3 runs to 15 residues. The CDR3 loop is CASSQPSGRGDTQYF. The CDR3 DNA reads as TGCGCCAGCAGCCAGCCTAGCGGGAGGGGGGATACGCAGTATTTT.

CDR3 sequence reads: CASSPPPGATEAFF. The CDR3 region has the DNA TGTGCCAGCTCACCACCGCCAGGGGCCACTGAAGCTTTCTTT. The genes are TRBV18 and TRBJ1-1; D perhaps matches TRBD1 (6 bases). The germline V and J ends were trimmed by 0 bases and 4 bases, with 9 bases remaining between them. This CDR3 is 14 amino acids long. The germline V gene has CDR1 KGHSH and CDR2 LQKENI.

The chain carries TRBV7-3 and TRBJ1-2; D possibly corresponds to TRBD1 (5 bases). Germline V gives CDR1 SGHTA, CDR2 FQGTGA. This CDR3 region has 13 residues. V lost 5 bases and J 6 bases, leaving 13 bases between the germline ends. Here the CDR3 reads CASSQGHGDGYTF. The CDR3 nucleotides are TGTGCCAGCAGCCAAGGACATGGGGATGGCTACACCTTC.

The chain has TRBV6-2 or TRBV6-3 and TRBJ2-7; possible D gene TRBD2, 6 bases. This CDR3 is built from 17 residues. V shed 4 bases and J shed 1 base, with 20 bases lying between them. Germline CDR1 reads MNHEY; CDR2 reads SVGEGT. CDR3: CASSSSLRGLSSYEQYF. The CDR3 bases are TGTGCCAGCAGTTCCTCCCTTCGGGGGTTGTCTTCCTACGAGCAGTACTTC.

The chain has TRBV7-3 and TRBJ2-7; possible D gene TRBD1, 6 bases. V lost 1 base, J lost 4 bases, and 8 bases lay in between. CDR1 SGHTA and CDR2 FQGTGA come from the germline V gene. This CDR3 comprises 13 residues. CDR3 protein: CASSLNREYEQYF. CDR3 bases: TGTGCCAGCAGCTTAAACAGGGAATACGAGCAGTACTTC.

The chain is built from TRBV7-9 and TRBJ1-1, with D uncertain. V lost 5 bases and J lost 11, with 21 bases in between. CDR1 is SEHNR and CDR2 is FQNEAQ in the germline V gene (reference sequence). The CDR3 is 14 residues long. The CDR3 DNA reads TGTGCCAGCAGCCCCGACGTGAGGCGCGCGGGGGCTTTCTTT. Translating gives CASSPDVRRAGAFF.

This clone showed up just a few times. J is TRBJ2-3 and V is TRBV19, with a tentative D call TRBD2 (6 bases). Trimming took off 2 bases at V and 3 bases at J, with 12 bases between the two ends. The germline V gene encodes CDR1 LNHDA and CDR2 SQIVND (reference sequence). The CDR3 runs 15 residues. DNA for the CDR3: TGTGCCAGTAGTATAAGGCGGGGTGGGACAGATACGCAGTATTTT. Amino acid sequence: CASSIRRGGTDTQYF.

The J gene is TRBJ1-2, the V gene TRBV7-6; 8 nucleotides line up with TRBD1. The CDR3 covers 17 residues. The V and J ends lost 1 base and 5 bases, in that order; junction bases with no gene match: 12. Looked up from germline, CDR1 is SGHVS and CDR2 is FNYEAQ. The CDR3 DNA follows: TGTGCCAGCAGCTTAGATCCCCAGGGGGCGGAATCATATGGCTACACCTTC. Translating it yields CASSLDPQGAESYGYTF. Supplemented by reference TRBV7-6 and TRBJ1-2, the full variable domain reads GAGVSQSPRYKVTKRGQDVALRCDPISGHVSLYWYRQALGQGPEFLTYFNYEAQQDKSGLPNDRFSAERPEGSISTLTIQRTEQRDSAMYRCASSLDPQGAESYGYTFGSGTRLTVV.

This chain uses TRBV7-8 with TRBJ2-7; 8 nucleotides line up with TRBD2. This CDR3 has 17 residues. Germline V lookup: CDR1 SGHVS, CDR2 FQNEAQ. V was clipped by 2 bases and J by 6 bases; unmatched bases: 15. The CDR3 bases are TGTGCCAGCAGCTTACGCACTCGCGGGAGGTTCCCTCGCGAGCAGTACTTC. Translation: CASSLRTRGRFPREQYF. The variable domain in full, completed from reference TRBV7-8 and TRBJ2-7, reads GAGVSQSPRYKVAKRGQDVALRCDPISGHVSLFWYQQALGQGPEFLTYFQNEAQLDKSGLPSDRFFAERPEGSVSTLKIQRTQQEDSAVYLCASSLRTRGRFPREQYFGPGTRLTVT.